The 31 T cell receptor beta chains below all came from one sample that was sequenced in a study. TCRdb reprocessed the RT-PCR reads with MiXCR, giving one entry per CDR3 protein. This repertoire shows about 680,000 distinct CDR3 sequences, 14% found once; its top ten account for 3.6%. The sample was memory CD4+ T cells from blood. These receptors were collected from a female donor in good health, serving as a healthy control.

This clonotype has a handful of counts. The chain links TRBV10-3 to TRBJ2-7; 10 positions agree with TRBD1. The CDR3 extends over 15 amino acids. Per the germline V gene, CDR1 is ENHRY and CDR2 is SYGVKD. The V and J ends lost 5 bases and 3 bases, in that order; junction bases with no gene match: 7. CDR3 DNA: TGTGCCATCAGTTCGACAGGGGGCGCGTACTACGAGCAGTACTTC. The encoded protein is CAISSTGGAYYEQYF.

This clonotype was found a few times. V and J are TRBV29-1 and TRBJ2-2; perhaps TRBD2 as D (5 bases). Germline lookup yields CDR1 SQVTM and CDR2 ANQGSEA. Trimming removed 4 bases from V and 4 bases from J, with 10 bases in between. This CDR3 spans 13 amino acids. The CDR3 reads CSVGETSTGELFF. The CDR3 nucleotides read TGCAGCGTTGGGGAGACAAGCACCGGGGAGCTGTTTTTT.

This clonotype was seen at least ten times. This chain links TRBV29-1 with TRBJ2-1; TRBD2 might be the D (5 bases). Germline values: CDR1 SQVTM, CDR2 ANQGSEA. Trimming shortened V by 4 bases and J by 8 bases, and 18 bases separated the two germline ends. There are 14 residues in the CDR3. CDR3 in amino acids: CSVVHGNLLDEQFF. Here the CDR3 DNA reads TGCAGCGTTGTCCACGGGAATCTCTTGGATGAGCAGTTCTTC.

This clonotype turned up a few times. This chain links TRBV6-6 with TRBJ2-7, with D perhaps being TRBD1 or TRBD2 (6 bases each). The V and J ends lost 2 bases and 7 bases respectively, with 21 bases between them. Looked up from germline, CDR1 is MNHNY and CDR2 is SVGAGI (reference sequence). There are 16 residues in the CDR3. The CDR3: CASSYGGLGAGEEQYF. CDR3 nucleotides: TGTGCCAGCAGTTACGGGGGGCTGGGGGCAGGGGAAGAGCAGTACTTC.

This clonotype was seen a handful of times. V usage is TRBV20-1 and J usage is TRBJ1-1; maybe TRBD1 (6 bases). CDR1 and CDR2 (germline): DFQATT, SNEGSKA (reference sequence). Trimming removed 0 bases from V and 1 base from J, with 12 bases in between. CDR3 size: 15 residues. CDR3 amino acids: CSARDSAGANTEAFF. CDR3 DNA: TGCAGTGCTAGAGATTCCGCAGGGGCGAACACTGAAGCTTTCTTT.

This clonotype was seen a handful of times. The chain uses TRBV11-2 and TRBJ1-1, with 7 nucleotides matching TRBD1. This CDR3 region has 16 residues. V dropped 2 bases and J dropped 0; count of bases not matched to a gene: 6. Germline lookup yields CDR1 SGHAT and CDR2 FQNNGV. The chain's CDR3 is CASSLISGGVNTEAFF. In DNA form, the CDR3 reads TGTGCCAGCAGCTTAATTTCAGGGGGTGTGAACACTGAAGCTTTCTTT.

This clonotype has a count of ten or more. The gene calls are TRBV4-3 and TRBJ1-5; TRBD1 might be the D (5 bases). The CDR3 length is 14 residues. CDR1 is LGHNA and CDR2 is YSLEER in the germline V gene. V dropped 0 bases and J dropped 6 bases, with 9 bases sitting between them. The DNA of the CDR3 is TGCGCCAGCAGCCAAGATCCGACAGTTCAGCCCCAGCATTTT. Protein sequence: CASSQDPTVQPQHF.

This clonotype was seen ten or more times. CDR3 amino acids: CSVVGRNQETQYF. CDR3 coding DNA: TGCAGCGTTGTAGGCAGAAACCAAGAGACCCAGTACTTC. The V gene is TRBV29-1, the J gene TRBJ2-5; D is uncertain. The germline CDR1 and CDR2 sequences are SQVTM and ANQGSEA. The CDR3 runs to 13 residues. V shed 4 bases and J shed 0 bases, with 9 bases lying between them.

The chain has TRBV24-1 and TRBJ1-1; tentative D call: TRBD1 (6 bases). The germline V gene has CDR1 KGHDR and CDR2 SFDVKD. Trimming pared 7 bases from V and 5 bases from J, leaving 22 bases between. This CDR3 has 16 residues. CDR3 sequence: CATRGKKSGAWTEAFF. DNA for the CDR3: TGTGCCACCAGAGGGAAGAAGTCGGGGGCCTGGACTGAAGCTTTCTTT.

Only a few counts were recorded for this clonotype. The chain is built from TRBV20-1 and TRBJ1-2; 8 bases fit TRBD1. With V trimmed by 7 bases and J by 8 bases, 9 bases remained unmatched. From germline, CDR1 is DFQATT and CDR2 SNEGSKA (reference sequence). This CDR3 comprises 12 residues. CDR3 bases: TGCAGTGGGGCGGACAGGGCGGGAGGCTACACCTTC. Amino acids: CSGADRAGGYTF.

This clonotype was counted a few times. This rearrangement joins TRBV19 to TRBJ2-2, with 16 bases aligning to TRBD2. This CDR3 is built from 19 residues. Looked up from germline, CDR1 is LNHDA and CDR2 is SQIVND (reference sequence). Trimming at V came to 4 bases and at J to 6 bases, leaving 11 bases not matched to a gene. The CDR3, as DNA: TGTGCCAGTAGTAGGACCGGGACTAGCGGGAGGGCCTACTCCGGGGAGCTGTTTTTT. Translated: CASSRTGTSGRAYSGELFF.

This clonotype has only a few counts. The chain employs TRBV6-5 and TRBJ1-4, with D uncertain. V dropped 3 bases and J dropped 7 bases, with 12 bases sitting between them. Looked up from germline, CDR1 is MNHEY and CDR2 is SVGAGI. The length of the CDR3 is 14 residues. The CDR3 protein is CASSYQWDGEKLFF. The CDR3 DNA sequence: TGTGCCAGCAGTTATCAGTGGGATGGTGAAAAACTGTTTTTT.

This clonotype was seen at least ten times. V is TRBV20-1 and J is TRBJ2-3; D is unclear. The germline V gene encodes CDR1 DFQATT and CDR2 SNEGSKA (reference sequence). The V gene lost 1 base and the J gene lost 5 bases, with 7 bases spanning the gap. This CDR3 is built from 12 residues. The CDR3 DNA reads as TGCAGTGCTAGAGGGACCCTAGATACGCAGTATTTT. Residues: CSARGTLDTQYF.

Details on this clonotype: Possible read error: a much larger clone is one base away. The CDR3 DNA reads as TGTGCCAGCGGGAACACTATCGGGAGATGGAATGAGCAGTTCTTC. Translation gives CASGNTIGRWNEQFF. The chain is built from TRBV7-2 and TRBJ2-1, with D perhaps matching TRBD2 (6 bases). With 8 bases removed from V and 7 bases from J, the gap between germline ends came to 21 bases. This CDR3 is 15 amino acids long. The germline CDR1 and CDR2 sequences are SGHTA and FQGNSA.

This chain links TRBV5-1 with TRBJ2-5; either TRBD1 or TRBD2 may fit D (5 bases each). Germline-derived CDR1 and CDR2 are SGHRS and YFSETQ. V dropped 7 bases and J dropped 2 bases, with 18 bases sitting between them. The CDR3 covers 15 residues. This CDR3 is CASRGPGPTQETQYF. The DNA for the CDR3 is TGCGCCAGCCGGGGTCCGGGGCCGACACAAGAGACCCAGTACTTC. The full variable domain, completed using reference TRBV5-1 and TRBJ2-5, is KAGVTQTPRYLIKTRGQQVTLSCSPISGHRSVSWYQQTPGQGLQFLFEYFSETQRNKGNFPGRFSGRQFSNSRSEMNVSTLELGDSALYLCASRGPGPTQETQYFGPGTRLLVL.

The CDR3, as DNA: TGTGCCAGCAGTGAGAGAGGGCGGGACGGAGAGCAGTTCTTC. Encoded protein: CASSERGRDGEQFF. The genes are TRBV6-1 and TRBJ2-1; a weak D match, TRBD2 (6 bases). The germline V gene encodes CDR1 MNHNS and CDR2 SASEGT. The ends were cut back, 3 bases at V and 10 bases at J, with 16 bases in the middle. The CDR3 runs 14 residues.

This clonotype was observed many times. The chain recombines TRBV7-2 with TRBJ2-7; D is undetermined. V gave up 5 bases and J gave up 10 bases, with 15 bases separating them. The CDR3 contains 12 residues. Per the germline V gene, CDR1 is SGHTA and CDR2 is FQGNSA. CDR3 nucleotide sequence: TGTGCCAGCAGCCCCTCCGGGTTCGGTCAGTACTTC. Translated, it gives CASSPSGFGQYF.

There are many counts of this clonotype. This chain uses TRBV7-8 with TRBJ1-1, with 7 bases fitting TRBD1. The germline CDR1 and CDR2 sequences are SGHVS and FQNEAQ. With V trimmed by 1 base and J by 2 bases, 4 bases remained unmatched. The CDR3 loop spans 15 amino acids. The CDR3 region is CASSLDGTANTEAFF. The CDR3 DNA is TGTGCCAGCAGCTTAGACGGGACAGCTAACACTGAAGCTTTCTTT.

The chain has TRBV6-5 and TRBJ1-5; weak D call: TRBD1 (5 bases). The CDR3 runs to 16 residues. V lost 4 bases, J lost 6 bases, and 19 bases lay in between. Germline assignment: CDR1 MNHEY and CDR2 SVGAGI. The CDR3: CASSSLSGGVSQPQHF. DNA for the CDR3: TGTGCCAGCAGTTCCCTAAGCGGGGGGGTCAGTCAGCCCCAGCATTTT.

J is TRBJ2-2 and V is TRBV2; TRBD2 aligns across 9 bases. V lost 11 bases to trimming and J lost 5 bases; unmatched junction nucleotides: 12. The CDR3 extends over 15 amino acids. Germline V gene lookup returns CDR1 SNHLY and CDR2 FYNNEI. In DNA, the CDR3 is TGTGCCTCCAAGTTGGGACTAGCAGGGACCGGGGAGCTGTTTTTT. Its translation is CASKLGLAGTGELFF.

V and J are TRBV5-1 and TRBJ2-1; D gene ambiguous. V was cut by 4 bases and J by 5 bases, with 13 bases left in between. Germline V gene lookup returns CDR1 SGHRS and CDR2 YFSETQ. This CDR3 comprises 14 residues. The CDR3 reads CASSPNERNNEQFF. In nucleotides, the CDR3 is TGCGCCAGCAGCCCCAACGAGCGAAACAATGAGCAGTTCTTC.

This clonotype has more than one count but fewer than ten. The rearrangement links TRBV13 to TRBJ1-1; D gene ambiguous. Germline CDR1 reads PRHDT; CDR2 reads FYEKMQ (reference sequence). The CDR3 sequence is 15 residues long. Trimming cost V 2 bases and J 5 bases, with 15 bases left between them. The chain's CDR3 is CASSLYNYPRTEAFF. CDR3 coding DNA: TGTGCCAGCAGCTTATATAACTATCCCAGGACTGAAGCTTTCTTT.

The sample holds a few counts of this clonotype. The chain links TRBV7-7 to TRBJ2-5; D tentatively fits TRBD1 or TRBD2 (5 bases each). Germline lookup yields CDR1 SSHAT and CDR2 FNYEAQ (reference sequence). This CDR3 is built from 15 residues. V lost 0 bases, J lost 5 bases, and 13 bases lay in between. Here the CDR3 reads CASSLAGDLSETQYF. For the CDR3, the DNA is TGTGCCAGCAGCTTAGCGGGGGACCTTAGTGAGACCCAGTACTTC.

This sequence joins TRBV27 and TRBJ2-7; a possible D gene is TRBD1 (6 bases). V was clipped by 2 bases and J by 3 bases, with 11 bases between them. The CDR3 length is 14 residues. Per the germline V gene, CDR1 is MNHEY and CDR2 is SMNVEV (reference sequence). CDR3 in DNA: TGTGCCAGCAGTTTACCCCCGGGACACTACGAGCAGTACTTC. Translation gives CASSLPPGHYEQYF.

This clonotype was counted only a few times. This chain links TRBV30 with TRBJ2-3, with D unresolved. The CDR3 contains 16 residues. Germline V gives CDR1 GTSNPN, CDR2 SVGIG (reference sequence). Between the trimmed V and J ends, which lost 0 bases and 2 bases, there was a span of 15 bases. Here the CDR3 reads CAWSVLASSHTDTQYF. Here the CDR3 DNA reads TGTGCCTGGAGTGTCTTAGCCTCGTCCCACACAGATACGCAGTATTTT.

The genes are TRBV28 and TRBJ1-3; D remains unclear. CDR1 and CDR2 from the germline V gene are MDHEN and SYDVKM. The CDR3 is 15 amino acids. V lost 5 bases, J lost 0 bases, and 11 bases lay in between. The CDR3 sequence is CASSTPESSGNTIYF. CDR3 DNA: TGTGCCAGCAGTACCCCAGAGAGCTCTGGAAACACCATATATTTT.

The chain couples TRBV5-6 to TRBJ1-3; 8 bases fit TRBD1. Germline CDR1 is SGHDT and CDR2 is YYEEEE. J gave up 0 bases and V 2 bases, and 4 bases lay outside the gene matches. The CDR3 runs 16 residues. In DNA form, the CDR3 reads TGTGCCAGCAGCTTCGGGACAGGCCACTCTGGAAACACCATATATTTT. Its translation: CASSFGTGHSGNTIYF.

This clonotype was detected ten times or more. J is TRBJ1-1 and V is TRBV20-1, with 7 nucleotides matching TRBD1. With 6 bases clipped from V and 2 bases from J, the junction kept 6 bases outside the gene matches. CDR1 DFQATT and CDR2 SNEGSKA come from the germline V gene (reference sequence). The CDR3 is 13 residues long. The CDR3 here is CSAPGQRNTEAFF. The CDR3 region has the DNA TGCAGTGCCCCGGGACAGAGAAACACTGAAGCTTTCTTT.

The genes are TRBV4-2 and TRBJ2-5; 9 nucleotides line up with TRBD2. CDR1 LGHNA and CDR2 YNFKEQ come from the germline V gene. The CDR3 spans 18 residues. The ends lost 4 bases at V and 5 bases at J; junction bases unmatched: 17. The DNA for the CDR3 is TGTGCCAGCAGCCGGGGCGACGCGGGAGGGCCTTTATTTGAGACCCAGTACTTC. It yields the protein CASSRGDAGGPLFETQYF.

This chain links TRBV6-5 with TRBJ2-5, with 9 bases matching TRBD2. Germline CDR1 and CDR2: MNHEY and SVGAGI. CDR3 size: 14 residues. Trimming removed 2 bases from V and 9 bases from J; junction bases left unmatched: 7. DNA for the CDR3: TGTGCCAGCAGTTACGCGGGAGGGGGGGGGTCCCAGTACTTC. Its protein product is CASSYAGGGGSQYF.

In its sample, this clonotype was seen a few times. This chain connects TRBV28 to TRBJ2-7; no reliable D call. CDR1 is MDHEN and CDR2 is SYDVKM in the germline V gene. The CDR3 loop spans 13 amino acids. Deletions cut 6 bases from V and 7 bases from J, with 16 bases between. In nucleotides, the CDR3 is TGTGCCAGCAGGCCCCCGGTGGCGCAAGAGCAGTACTTC. As protein: CASRPPVAQEQYF.